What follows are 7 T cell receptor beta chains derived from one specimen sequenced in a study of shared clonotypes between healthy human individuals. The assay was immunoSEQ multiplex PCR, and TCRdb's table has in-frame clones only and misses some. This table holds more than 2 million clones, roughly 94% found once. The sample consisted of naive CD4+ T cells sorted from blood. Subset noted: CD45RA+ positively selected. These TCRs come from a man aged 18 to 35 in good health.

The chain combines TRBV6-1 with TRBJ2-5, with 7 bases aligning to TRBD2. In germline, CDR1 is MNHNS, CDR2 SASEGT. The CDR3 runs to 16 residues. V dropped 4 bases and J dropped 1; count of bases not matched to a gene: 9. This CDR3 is CASSVTSDRIQETQYF. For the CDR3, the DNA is TGTGCCAGCAGTGTAACTAGCGACCGGATCCAAGAGACCCAGTACTTC.

This CDR3 reads CASSRQDGINEKLFF. The CDR3 DNA reads as TGCGCCAGCAGCCGGCAGGACGGGATTAATGAAAAACTGTTTTTT. V usage is TRBV4-1 and J usage is TRBJ1-4, with unresolved D. Trimming left V 4 bases short and J 4 bases short, with 13 bases between. Looked up from germline, CDR1 is MGHRA and CDR2 is YSYEKL. The CDR3 loop spans 15 amino acids.

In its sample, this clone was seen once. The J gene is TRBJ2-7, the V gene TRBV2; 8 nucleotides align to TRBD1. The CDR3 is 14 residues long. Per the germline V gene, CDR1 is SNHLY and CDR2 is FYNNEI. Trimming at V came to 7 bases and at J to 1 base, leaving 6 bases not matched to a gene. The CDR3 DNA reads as TGTGCCAGCACAGCGGACAGGGTATCCTACGAGCAGTACTTC. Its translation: CASTADRVSYEQYF.

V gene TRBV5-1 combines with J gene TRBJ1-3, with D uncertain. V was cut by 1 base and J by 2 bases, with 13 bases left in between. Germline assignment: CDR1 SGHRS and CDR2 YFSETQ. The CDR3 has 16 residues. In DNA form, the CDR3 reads TGCGCCAGCAGCTTGTCTTGGCAGGCCACTGGAAACACCATATATTTT. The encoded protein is CASSLSWQATGNTIYF.

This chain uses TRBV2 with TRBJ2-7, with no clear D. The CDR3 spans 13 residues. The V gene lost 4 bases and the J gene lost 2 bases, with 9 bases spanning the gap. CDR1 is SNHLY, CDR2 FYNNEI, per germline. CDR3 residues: CASSVQETYEQYF. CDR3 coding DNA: TGTGCCAGCAGTGTTCAGGAGACCTACGAGCAGTACTTC.

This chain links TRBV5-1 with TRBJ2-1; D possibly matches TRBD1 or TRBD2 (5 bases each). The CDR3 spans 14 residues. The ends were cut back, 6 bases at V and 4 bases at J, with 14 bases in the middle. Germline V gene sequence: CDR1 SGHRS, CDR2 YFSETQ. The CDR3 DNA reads TGCGCCAGCAAGATCGGGACCGGGTACAATGAGCAGTTCTTC. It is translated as CASKIGTGYNEQFF.

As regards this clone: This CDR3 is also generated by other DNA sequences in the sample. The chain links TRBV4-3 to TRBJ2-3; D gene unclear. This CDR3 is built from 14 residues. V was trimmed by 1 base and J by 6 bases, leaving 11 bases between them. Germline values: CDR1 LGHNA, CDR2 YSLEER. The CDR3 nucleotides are TGCGCCAGCAGCCAAGCACCGGGTACCGATACGCAGTATTTT. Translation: CASSQAPGTDTQYF.